A single sample is the source of the 22 T cell receptor beta chains below, sequenced in a study of cytomegalovirus exposure and HLA in healthy donors. PCR amplification relied on 60 Vbeta primers (plus 13 Jbeta primers). Clones were read by immunoSEQ multiplex PCR, and TCRdb kept only the in-frame ones, dropping some. Counted here are 95,000 to 100,000 clones, around 74% occurring once; the ten biggest clones make up around 1.9%. The specimen sequenced was PBMCs. Receptor source: a middle-aged woman in good health and CMV-seronegative.

J is TRBJ2-7 and V is TRBV10-3; D possibly corresponds to TRBD2 (6 bases). The CDR3 has 13 amino acids. Germline V gives CDR1 ENHRY, CDR2 SYGVKD. V was trimmed by 6 bases and J by 9 bases, leaving 18 bases between them. The CDR3 sequence is CAIRRDRGDGQYF. The CDR3 bases are TGTGCCATCAGGCGGGATCGGGGAGACGGGCAGTACTTC.

The rearrangement joins TRBV11-2 to TRBJ2-7; no clear D. V shed 3 bases and J shed 4 bases, with 10 bases lying between them. There are 13 residues in the CDR3. Germline V gene sequence: CDR1 SGHAT, CDR2 FQNNGV. Written as DNA, the CDR3 is TGTGCCAGCAGCTTCGGGTTCAGATACGAGCAGTACTTC. Protein sequence: CASSFGFRYEQYF.

The J gene is TRBJ1-3, the V gene TRBV19; no definite D call. Germline values: CDR1 LNHDA, CDR2 SQIVND (reference sequence). Between the trimmed V and J ends, which lost 1 base and 0 bases, there was a span of 10 bases. The CDR3 has 16 amino acids. CDR3 nucleotide sequence: TGTGCCAGTAGTATAGGATACACCAACTCTGGAAACACCATATATTTT. This translates into CASSIGYTNSGNTIYF. The variable domain in full, completed from reference TRBV19 and TRBJ1-3, reads DGGITQSPKYLFRKEGQNVTLSCEQNLNHDAMYWYRQDPGQGLRLIYYSQIVNDFQKGDIAEGYSVSREKKESFPLTVTSAQKNPTAFYLCASSIGYTNSGNTIYFGEGSWLTVV.

This clone was seen just once. The rearrangement joins TRBV28 to TRBJ2-7; 10 positions match TRBD2. Germline V lookup: CDR1 MDHEN, CDR2 SYDVKM. The J segment lost 3 bases and the V segment lost 6 bases, leaving 8 bases of the junction unmatched. The CDR3 extends over 15 amino acids. CDR3 sequence: CASSPGSSGSYEQYF. The CDR3, as DNA: TGTGCCAGCAGCCCCGGGTCTAGCGGGAGCTACGAGCAGTACTTC. Full variable domain (outside the CDR3, taken from reference TRBV28 and TRBJ2-7): DVKVTQSSRYLVKRTGEKVFLECVQDMDHENMFWYRQDPGLGLRLIYFSYDVKMKEKGDIPEGYSVSREKKERFSLILESASTNQTSMYLCASSPGSSGSYEQYFGPGTRLTVT.

The rearrangement joins TRBV4-1 to TRBJ2-1; the match to TRBD2 covers 7 bases. Per germline, CDR1 MGHRA and CDR2 YSYEKL. The CDR3 sequence is 15 residues long. Trimming took 0 bases from V and 5 from J; bases not matched to a gene: 4. The CDR3 loop reads CASSQDRLANNEQFF. The CDR3 coding sequence is TGCGCCAGCAGCCAAGACAGACTAGCCAACAATGAGCAGTTCTTC.

The chain couples TRBV2 to TRBJ2-2, with 9 bases fitting TRBD1. Germline CDR1 and CDR2: SNHLY and FYNNEI. This CDR3 is 18 amino acids long. With 6 bases clipped from V and 6 bases from J, the junction kept 17 bases outside the gene matches. The CDR3 DNA follows: TGTGCCAGCAGCACCGGGACAGGGAGGTTGGCTACGGCCGGGGAGCTGTTTTTT. This translates into CASSTGTGRLATAGELFF.

This clone was observed a handful of times. The chain couples TRBV7-9 to TRBJ1-1, with TRBD1 matching 8 bases. This CDR3 has 15 residues. Germline trimming cut 6 bases from V and 5 bases from J; bases unmatched to any gene: 11. From germline, CDR1 is SEHNR and CDR2 FQNEAQ (reference sequence). The CDR3 spells CASSRYRDRTTEAFF. Written as DNA, the CDR3 is TGTGCCAGCAGTCGATACCGGGACAGGACGACTGAAGCTTTCTTT.

This clone was detected only a few times. The chain recombines TRBV7-3 with TRBJ1-1; TRBD1 is a possible D gene (5 bases). Germline lookup yields CDR1 SGHTA and CDR2 FQGTGA. The CDR3 length is 14 residues. The germline V and J ends were trimmed by 1 base and 6 bases, with 12 bases remaining between them. This CDR3 is CASSLKGTQPEAFF. CDR3 sequence (DNA): TGTGCCAGCAGCTTAAAGGGGACTCAACCTGAAGCTTTCTTT.

Only one count was recorded for this clone. The genes are TRBV5-1 and TRBJ2-5; TRBD1 aligns across 11 bases. The germline V gene has CDR1 SGHRS and CDR2 YFSETQ. Germline trimming cut 4 bases from V and 5 bases from J; bases unmatched to any gene: 4. The CDR3 loop spans 14 amino acids. CDR3 sequence: CASSRTGGEETQYF. The CDR3 DNA reads TGCGCCAGCAGCAGGACAGGGGGCGAGGAGACCCAGTACTTC. The whole variable domain, filled in from reference TRBV5-1 and TRBJ2-5, reads KAGVTQTPRYLIKTRGQQVTLSCSPISGHRSVSWYQQTPGQGLQFLFEYFSETQRNKGNFPGRFSGRQFSNSRSEMNVSTLELGDSALYLCASSRTGGEETQYFGPGTRLLVL.

This chain links TRBV4-2 with TRBJ2-2; unclear D gene. The CDR3 length is 14 residues. V lost 3 bases to trimming and J lost 3 bases, with 8 bases between them. Per germline, CDR1 LGHNA and CDR2 YNFKEQ. The CDR3 loop is CASSHATDTGELFF. The CDR3 DNA reads TGTGCCAGCAGCCATGCAACAGACACCGGGGAGCTGTTTTTT.

J is TRBJ2-1 and V is TRBV5-6; perhaps TRBD1 as D (5 bases). The CDR3 length is 14 residues. Germline V gene sequence: CDR1 SGHDT, CDR2 YYEEEE. Trimming removed 6 bases at V and 2 bases at J, with 12 bases between. CDR3 nucleotide sequence: TGTGCCAGCATCTCACAAGGGGCCTACAATGAGCAGTTCTTC. It yields the protein CASISQGAYNEQFF.

The chain recombines TRBV9 with TRBJ1-1; maybe TRBD1 (6 bases). Trimming removed 3 bases from V and 0 bases from J, with 15 bases in between. Germline-derived CDR1 and CDR2 are SGDLS and YYNGEE. The CDR3 has 16 residues. The DNA for the CDR3 is TGTGCCAGCAGCGGTGGGGGGGGGCTAATGAACACTGAAGCTTTCTTT. This codes for CASSGGGGLMNTEAFF.

The chain links TRBV9 to TRBJ2-1; 8 bases map to TRBD2. V shed 0 bases, J shed 5 bases, and the junction held 7 bases outside the gene matches. This CDR3 contains 16 residues. Germline V gene data show CDR1 as SGDLS and CDR2 as YYNGEE. The CDR3 is CASSVGGSGVDNEQFF. DNA for the CDR3: TGTGCCAGCAGCGTAGGAGGTAGCGGGGTCGACAATGAGCAGTTCTTC.

J is TRBJ2-1 and V is TRBV20-1, with a possible D match to TRBD2 (6 bases). This CDR3 has 11 residues. V dropped 3 bases and J dropped 13 bases, with 13 bases sitting between them. The germline V gene has CDR1 DFQATT and CDR2 SNEGSKA (reference sequence). CDR3 DNA: TGCAGTGCTAGGGGGGGTCTCGCCCAGTTCTTC. It encodes CSARGGLAQFF.

The chain couples TRBV5-8 to TRBJ2-7; 8 bases match TRBD1. The germline CDR1 and CDR2 sequences are SGHTS and YDEGEE. This CDR3 region has 14 residues. The V and J ends lost 5 bases and 0 bases, in that order; junction bases with no gene match: 4. The CDR3 here is CASRRTGTSYEQYF. CDR3 sequence (DNA): TGTGCCAGCAGGAGGACAGGGACCTCCTACGAGCAGTACTTC.

The chain recombines TRBV30 with TRBJ1-1; 8 bases are shared with TRBD1. V gave up 5 bases and J gave up 7 bases; unmatched junction bases: 9. Germline CDR1 and CDR2: GTSNPN and SVGIG (reference sequence). This CDR3 is 13 amino acids long. This CDR3 reads CAWALTGAGEAFF. The CDR3 coding sequence is TGTGCCTGGGCTTTGACAGGGGCCGGTGAAGCTTTCTTT.

The genes are TRBV6-5 and TRBJ1-5, with 12 positions matching TRBD1. Germline-derived CDR1 and CDR2 are MNHEY and SVGAGI. Germline trimming cut 4 bases from V and 6 bases from J; bases unmatched to any gene: 1. This CDR3 comprises 14 residues. CDR3 coding DNA: TGTGCCAGCAGTTGGGACAGGGGGCCTCAGCCCCAGCATTTT. This sequence encodes CASSWDRGPQPQHF.

V and J are TRBV18 and TRBJ1-1, with 8 bases aligning to TRBD1. With V trimmed by 6 bases and J by 5 bases, 11 bases remained unmatched. Germline lookup yields CDR1 KGHSH and CDR2 LQKENI. There are 15 residues in the CDR3. CDR3 bases: TGTGCCAGCTCCCCAACGGACAGGGAAGGAACTGAAGCTTTCTTT. The encoded protein is CASSPTDREGTEAFF.

The chain carries TRBV6-5 and TRBJ2-5; 7 nucleotides match TRBD1. V gave up 10 bases and J gave up 1 base; unmatched junction bases: 6. Germline CDR1 is MNHEY and CDR2 is SVGAGI. The CDR3 sequence is 13 residues long. CDR3 residues: CATRGLLQETQYF. The CDR3 DNA follows: TGTGCCACTAGGGGGCTACTCCAAGAGACCCAGTACTTC.

The rearrangement links TRBV28 to TRBJ2-5; D possibly corresponds to TRBD2 (6 bases). The CDR3 extends over 15 amino acids. The germline CDR1 and CDR2 sequences are MDHEN and SYDVKM. V lost 0 bases to trimming and J lost 5 bases, with 13 bases between them. CDR3 in DNA: TGTGCCAGCAGTTTATGGGAAGGAGGGAGGGAGACCCAGTACTTC. Its translation: CASSLWEGGRETQYF.

CDR3 residues: CAISGGLAPNEEETQYF. The CDR3, as DNA: TGTGCCATCAGTGGGGGACTAGCGCCCAATGAGGAAGAGACCCAGTACTTC. The chain joins TRBV10-3 to TRBJ2-5; the match to TRBD2 covers 10 bases. The CDR3 spans 17 residues. Germline CDR1 is ENHRY and CDR2 is SYGVKD. V lost 4 bases and J lost 3; bases outside the gene matches: 11.

The chain has TRBV7-2 and TRBJ2-6; TRBD1 agrees at 8 bases. Germline V gene lookup returns CDR1 SGHTA and CDR2 FQGNSA. CDR3 length: 15 residues. Trimming at V came to 6 bases and at J to 4 bases, leaving 5 bases not matched to a gene. This CDR3 reads CASRLTGVGANVLTF. CDR3 nucleotide sequence: TGTGCCAGCAGGTTGACAGGGGTCGGGGCCAACGTCCTGACTTTC.